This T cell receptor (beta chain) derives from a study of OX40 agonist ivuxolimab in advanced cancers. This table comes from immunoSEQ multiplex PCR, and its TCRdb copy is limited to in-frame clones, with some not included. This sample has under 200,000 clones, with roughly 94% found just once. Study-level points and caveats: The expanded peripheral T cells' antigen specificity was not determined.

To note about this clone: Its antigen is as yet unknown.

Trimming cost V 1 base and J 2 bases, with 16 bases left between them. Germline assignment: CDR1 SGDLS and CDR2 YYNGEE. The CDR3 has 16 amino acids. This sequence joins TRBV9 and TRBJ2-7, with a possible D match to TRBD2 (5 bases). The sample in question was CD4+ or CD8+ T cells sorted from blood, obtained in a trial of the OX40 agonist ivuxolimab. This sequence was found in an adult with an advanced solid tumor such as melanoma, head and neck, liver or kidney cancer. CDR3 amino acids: CASSVRAGDRTYEQYF. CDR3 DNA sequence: TGTGCCAGCAGCGTACGGGCCGGGGATCGGACCTACGAGCAGTACTTC.